These 6 T cell receptor beta chains originate from one sample sequenced in a study of beta chain features in type 1 diabetes. Of the isolated RNA, all was reverse transcribed, and so the sequenced material was expressed TCRB transcripts. Assay: immunoSEQ multiplex PCR; the TCRdb copy retains only in-frame clones and omits some. Here the sample spans almost 250,000 clones, around 14% being singletons. Source material: naive CD4+ T cells from blood. The origin of the receptors is a woman aged 40 to 50 in good health.

The table lists this clone with a few counts. One junction end does not reproduce the germline sequence, and a read error may be involved. This chain links TRBV10-3 with TRBJ2-2; TRBD2 is a possible D gene (5 bases). CDR1 and CDR2 from the germline V gene are ENHRY and SYGVKD. The CDR3 consists of 15 residues. CDR3 DNA sequence: TGTGCCAGCAGTTACTCAGGACTGAACACCGGGGAGCTGTTTTTT. Translated: CASSYSGLNTGELFF.

The chain couples TRBV2 to TRBJ2-5; 7 nucleotides agree with TRBD1. Germline lookup yields CDR1 SNHLY and CDR2 FYNNEI. The CDR3 has 14 amino acids. J was trimmed by 5 bases and V by 5 bases; bases with no gene match: 8. The CDR3 sequence is CASSTGTVAETQYF. DNA of the CDR3: TGTGCCAGCAGTACCGGGACAGTCGCGGAGACCCAGTACTTC.

The rearrangement joins TRBV4-1 to TRBJ1-2, with 7 nucleotides matching TRBD1. Germline CDR1 MGHRA, CDR2 YSYEKL. This CDR3 comprises 17 residues. The trim removed 0 bases at V and 3 bases at J, leaving 10 bases unmatched. The CDR3 DNA follows: TGCGCCAGCAGCCAAGACCGGGACAGCCGGTTGGACTATGGCTACACCTTC. Amino acids: CASSQDRDSRLDYGYTF.

The chain links TRBV7-9 to TRBJ2-5; possibly TRBD2 for D (6 bases). The CDR3 contains 14 residues. Trimming took off 2 bases at V and 5 bases at J, with 12 bases between the two ends. Germline lookup yields CDR1 SEHNR and CDR2 FQNEAQ (reference sequence). The CDR3: CASSLIPGRETQYF. CDR3 sequence (DNA): TGTGCCAGCAGCTTAATCCCGGGGAGGGAGACCCAGTACTTC.

The V gene is TRBV27, the J gene TRBJ1-2, with D possibly TRBD1 on 6 matching bases. Germline V CDR1 and CDR2: MNHEY, SMNVEV (reference sequence). This CDR3 has 16 residues. V lost 0 bases to trimming and J lost 4 bases, with 15 bases between them. The CDR3 bases are TGTGCCAGCAGTTTATCCCCACGAGGGGGGGCCTATGGCTACACCTTC. The encoded protein is CASSLSPRGGAYGYTF.

The rearrangement uses TRBV7-2 and TRBJ2-1; possibly TRBD1 for D (5 bases). Germline values: CDR1 SGHTA, CDR2 FQGNSA. The CDR3 runs 16 residues. V was shortened by 5 bases and J by 1 base, with 15 bases between the two germline ends. This chain's CDR3 is CASSRRGIRSYNEQFF. In nucleotides, the CDR3 is TGTGCCAGCAGCCGTAGGGGCATAAGGTCCTACAATGAGCAGTTCTTC.